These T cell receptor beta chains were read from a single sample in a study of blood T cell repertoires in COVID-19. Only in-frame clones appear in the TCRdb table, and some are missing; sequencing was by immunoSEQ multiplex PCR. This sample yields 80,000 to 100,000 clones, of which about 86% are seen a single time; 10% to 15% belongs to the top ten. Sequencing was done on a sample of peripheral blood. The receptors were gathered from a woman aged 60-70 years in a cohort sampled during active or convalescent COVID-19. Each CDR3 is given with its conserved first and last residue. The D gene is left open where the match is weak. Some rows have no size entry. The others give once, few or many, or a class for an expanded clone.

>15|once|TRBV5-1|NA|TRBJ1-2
CASSLVSNSNYGYTF
TGCGCCAGCAGCTTGGTCTCCAACTCTAACTATGGCTACACCTTC
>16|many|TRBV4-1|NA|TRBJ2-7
CASSQDYGQGGYEQYF
TGCGCCAGCAGCCAAGATTATGGGCAGGGAGGCTACGAGCAGTACTTC
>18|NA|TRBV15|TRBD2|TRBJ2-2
CATSRAGLAGGRGGELFF
TGTGCCACCAGCAGAGCAGGATTAGCGGGAGGGCGCGGCGGGGAGCTGTTTTTT
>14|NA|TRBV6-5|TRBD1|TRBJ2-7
CASSRTGGTYEQYF
TGTGCCAGCAGCCGGACAGGGGGCACCTACGAGCAGTACTTC
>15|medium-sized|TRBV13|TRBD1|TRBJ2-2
CASSDGDRAPGELFF
TGTGCCAGCAGCGACGGGGACAGGGCCCCCGGGGAGCTGTTTTTT
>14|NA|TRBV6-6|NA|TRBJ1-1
CASSYSQGATEAFF
TGTGCCAGCAGTTACAGCCAGGGCGCAACTGAAGCTTTCTTT
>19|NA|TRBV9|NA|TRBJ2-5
CASSPPSTTGGKILKTQYF
TGTGCCAGCAGCCCCCCCTCAACTACGGGCGGGAAAATCCTAAAGACCCAGTACTTC
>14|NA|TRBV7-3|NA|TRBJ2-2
CASRLDRDAGELFF
TGTGCCAGCAGATTAGACCGGGATGCCGGGGAGCTGTTTTTT
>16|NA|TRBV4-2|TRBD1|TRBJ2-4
CASSQETDRGKNIQYF
TGTGCCAGCAGCCAAGAAACAGACAGGGGCAAAAACATTCAGTACTTC
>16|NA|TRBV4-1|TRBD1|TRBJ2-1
CASSKGTGTSRGEQFF
TGCGCCAGCAGCAAAGGGACAGGGACGTCGAGGGGTGAGCAGTTCTTC
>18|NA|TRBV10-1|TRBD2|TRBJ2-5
CASSLYLGTRWVQETQYF
TGCGCCAGCAGTCTTTATCTAGGGACTAGGTGGGTACAAGAGACCCAGTACTTC
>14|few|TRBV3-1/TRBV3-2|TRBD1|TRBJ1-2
CASSGTGGFYGYTF
TGTGCCAGCAGCGGGACAGGGGGTTTCTATGGCTACACCTTC
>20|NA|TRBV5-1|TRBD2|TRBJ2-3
CASSLLLTSGTSIPTDTQYF
TGCGCCAGCAGCTTGCTTCTGACTAGCGGGACCTCTATTCCCACAGATACGCAGTATTTT
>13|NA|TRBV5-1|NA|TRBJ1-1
CASSLGGQQKAFF
TGCGCCAGCAGCTTGGGGGGCCAGCAGAAGGCTTTCTTT
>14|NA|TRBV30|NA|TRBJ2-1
CAWRREPLVDEQFF
TGTGCCTGGAGAAGAGAGCCCTTAGTCGATGAGCAGTTCTTC
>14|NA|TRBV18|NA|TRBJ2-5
CASSPPSTKETQYF
TGTGCCAGCTCACCACCGAGCACCAAAGAGACCCAGTACTTC
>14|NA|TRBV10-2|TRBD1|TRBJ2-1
CASSRQGSSNEQFF
TGCGCCAGCAGCCGACAGGGTTCGAGCAATGAGCAGTTCTTC
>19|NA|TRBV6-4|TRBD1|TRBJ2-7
CASSDSYRMLRQGRYEQYF
TGTGCCAGCAGTGACTCGTATCGAATGTTGCGACAGGGACGCTACGAGCAGTACTTC
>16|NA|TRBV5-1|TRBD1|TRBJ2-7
CASSLGPGQGSYEQYF
TGCGCCAGCAGCTTGGGTCCGGGACAGGGCTCCTACGAGCAGTACTTC
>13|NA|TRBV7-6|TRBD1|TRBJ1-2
CASSLRTGGVYTF
TGTGCCAGCAGCTTAAGAACAGGGGGCGTCTACACCTTC
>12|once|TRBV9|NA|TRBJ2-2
CASRRTGGELFF
TGTGCCAGCAGACGGACTGGCGGGGAGCTGTTTTTT
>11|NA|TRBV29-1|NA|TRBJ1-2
CSVERGSGQSF
TGCAGCGTTGAAAGGGGGTCCGGACAGAGCTTC
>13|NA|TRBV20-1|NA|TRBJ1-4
CSASLGAREKLFF
TGCAGTGCTAGTTTGGGGGCGCGGGAAAAACTGTTTTTT
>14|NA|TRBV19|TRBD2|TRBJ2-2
CASRERGSTGELFF
TGTGCCAGTAGGGAGCGGGGAAGCACCGGGGAGCTGTTTTTT
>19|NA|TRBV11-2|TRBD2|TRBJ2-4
CASSQPGLAGGGAKNIQYF
TGTGCCAGCAGTCAACCGGGACTAGCGGGAGGGGGAGCCAAAAACATTCAGTACTTC
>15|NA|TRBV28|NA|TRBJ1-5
CASSFQRGWDQPQHF
TGTGCCAGCAGTTTTCAAAGGGGGTGGGATCAGCCCCAGCATTTT
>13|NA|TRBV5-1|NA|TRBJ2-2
CASSPQNTGELFF
TGCGCCAGCAGCCCACAGAACACCGGGGAGCTGTTTTTT